Following are 20 T cell receptor beta chains from one sample sequenced in a study of T cell repertoires in cytomegalovirus infection. Via MiXCR, TCRdb re-called the reads, giving one row per CDR3 protein. There are some 680,000 distinct CDR3 sequences in the sample; about a third occur only once, and 2.5% to 3.5% lies in the top ten. The sequencing input was PBMCs. These receptors were taken from a human donor in good health (CMV status not recorded). Some clones in this sample may be carry-over from other donors' samples.

About this clonotype itself: The junction and the germline gene differ at one end; a read error may be behind it. The genes are TRBV12-3 or TRBV12-4 and TRBJ1-2, with unresolved D. The CDR3 loop spans 15 amino acids. The CDR3: CASSFSGTRNYCYTF. The CDR3 region has the DNA TGTGCCAGCAGTTTTTCTGGCACACGTAACTATTGCTACACCTTC.

This clonotype was observed at least ten times. The J gene is TRBJ1-5, the V gene TRBV7-2, with unresolved D. The CDR3 sequence is 14 residues long. With 1 base removed from V and 9 bases from J, the gap between germline ends came to 13 bases. The V gene's germline CDR1 is SGHTA and CDR2 FQGNSA. The CDR3 region is CASSLDPINGPQHF. CDR3 DNA: TGTGCCAGCAGCTTAGACCCGATAAACGGGCCCCAGCATTTT.

This clonotype was picked up many times. The chain recombines TRBV7-2 with TRBJ1-1, with D perhaps matching TRBD1 (6 bases). This CDR3 has 16 amino acids. Germline V lookup: CDR1 SGHTA, CDR2 FQGNSA. Trimming stripped 1 base from V and 5 bases from J, with 17 bases between. CDR3 in amino acids: CASSLEGGGAATEAFF. CDR3 DNA: TGTGCCAGCAGCTTAGAGGGGGGGGGCGCAGCTACTGAAGCTTTCTTT.

This clonotype was counted ten times or more. The rearrangement joins TRBV5-8 to TRBJ1-3; no reliable D call. V was pared by 0 bases and J by 0 bases, with 7 bases between. Germline loops: CDR1 SGHTS, CDR2 YDEGEE. This CDR3 contains 15 residues. The CDR3 nucleotides are TGTGCCAGCAGCTTGGGGTCATACTCTGGAAACACCATATATTTT. Translation gives CASSLGSYSGNTIYF.

The chain is built from TRBV5-6 and TRBJ2-1, with 10 nucleotides matching TRBD1. The CDR3 is made up of 13 amino acids. With 3 bases clipped from V and 8 bases from J, the junction kept 2 bases outside the gene matches. Germline V gene data show CDR1 as SGHDT and CDR2 as YYEEEE. CDR3 nucleotide sequence: TGTGCCAGCAGCTGGGACAGGGGTCATGAGCAGTTCTTC. Translated, it gives CASSWDRGHEQFF. Variable domain in full (rest from reference TRBV5-6 and TRBJ2-1): DAGVTQSPTHLIKTRGQQVTLRCSPKSGHDTVSWYQQALGQGPQFIFQYYEEEERQRGNFPDRFSGHQFPNYSSELNVNALLLGDSALYLCASSWDRGHEQFFGPGTRLTVL.

This clonotype was counted between two and nine times. The rearrangement joins TRBV7-2 to TRBJ2-4, with D perhaps matching TRBD2 (7 bases). This CDR3 spans 14 amino acids. Trimming pared 5 bases from V and 11 bases from J, leaving 19 bases between. CDR1 and CDR2 (germline): SGHTA, FQGNSA. CDR3 sequence: CASSLTPGGLLQYF. DNA of the CDR3: TGTGCCAGCAGCCTTACCCCCGGGGGGCTCCTTCAGTACTTC.

This clonotype was picked up one time. This chain uses TRBV18 with TRBJ1-2; D is possibly TRBD1 (5 bases). CDR3 length: 14 residues. From germline, CDR1 is KGHSH and CDR2 LQKENI. V gave up 3 bases and J gave up 8 bases, with 16 bases separating them. The DNA of the CDR3 is TGTGCCAGCTCACCGCAGGGAGACACCAGGGGCTACACCTTC. Its protein product is CASSPQGDTRGYTF.

This clonotype occurred a few times. This chain joins TRBV5-5 and TRBJ2-1; D is ambiguous. V dropped 0 bases and J dropped 9 bases, with 7 bases sitting between them. Germline V gene sequence: CDR1 SGHKS, CDR2 YYEKEE (reference sequence). The CDR3 sequence is 12 residues long. CDR3 sequence reads: CASSLEVVEQFF. As DNA, the CDR3 is TGTGCCAGCAGCTTGGAGGTCGTTGAGCAGTTCTTC.

Regarding this clonotype: This could be a read error, since a much larger clone is one nucleotide away. The chain uses TRBV2 and TRBJ2-7; D is ambiguous. V was cut by 7 bases and J by 3 bases, with 10 bases left in between. The germline CDR1 and CDR2 sequences are SNHLY and FYNNEI. This CDR3 spans 12 amino acids. The CDR3 DNA reads TGTGCCAGCAACGCGCAGAGCTACGAGCAGTACTTC. Encoded protein: CASNAQSYEQYF.

Details on this clonotype: One junction end does not reproduce the germline sequence, and a read error may be involved. The chain recombines TRBV27 with TRBJ1-2; D is uncertain. Germline CDR1 and CDR2: MNHEY and SMNVEV (reference sequence). The CDR3 runs to 14 residues. The CDR3 protein is CASSLTRLNYCYTF. The CDR3 coding sequence is TGTGCCAGCAGTTTAACCCGGCTGAACTATTGCTACACCTTC.

The chain employs TRBV6-6 and TRBJ2-1; D unclear. CDR3 length: 15 residues. The germline V gene has CDR1 MNHNY and CDR2 SVGAGI (reference sequence). The V end was cut by 2 bases, the J end by 0 bases, with 8 bases between. CDR3 sequence (DNA): TGTGCCAGCAGTTACGGCTCAGCCTCCTACAATGAGCAGTTCTTC. Translation: CASSYGSASYNEQFF.

V is TRBV7-2 and J is TRBJ2-7; D possibly corresponds to TRBD2 (5 bases). The CDR3 runs to 13 residues. Germline values: CDR1 SGHTA, CDR2 FQGNSA. V lost 5 bases, J lost 0 bases, and 8 bases lay in between. CDR3 bases: TGTGCCAGCAGCGTCGAGGGCTCCTACGAGCAGTACTTC. The encoded protein is CASSVEGSYEQYF.

The chain couples TRBV28 to TRBJ2-3, with a weak D call TRBD1 (6 bases). V lost 8 bases and J lost 9, with 12 bases in between. Looked up from germline, CDR1 is MDHEN and CDR2 is SYDVKM. CDR3 length: 11 amino acids. The CDR3 DNA reads as TGTGCCAGCTTTTCAGACAGGACGCAGTATTTT. This sequence encodes CASFSDRTQYF.

The chain recombines TRBV7-8 with TRBJ2-7; D is tentatively TRBD1 or TRBD2 (5 bases each). The V end lost 2 bases, the J end lost 4 bases, and 15 bases lay between the germline ends. Germline V gives CDR1 SGHVS, CDR2 FQNEAQ. CDR3 length: 15 residues. The CDR3 region has the DNA TGTGCCAGCAGCTTATCCACGGGGCTCGGGTACGAGCAGTACTTC. Its protein is CASSLSTGLGYEQYF.

The genes are TRBV9 and TRBJ2-5; 8 nucleotides agree with TRBD1. The germline V gene encodes CDR1 SGDLS and CDR2 YYNGEE. The ends lost 3 bases at V and 2 bases at J; junction bases unmatched: 3. The CDR3 length is 14 residues. CDR3 sequence: CASSGGQGQETQYF. The DNA of the CDR3 is TGTGCCAGCAGCGGCGGACAGGGTCAAGAGACCCAGTACTTC.

In this sample, this clonotype turned up once. For the CDR3, the DNA is TGTGCCAGCAGCCAAGACCCGACAGGGATGGCGTATAGCAATCAGCCCCAGCATTTT. As protein: CASSQDPTGMAYSNQPQHF. V gene TRBV3-1 combines with J gene TRBJ1-5, with 7 bases lining up with TRBD1. There are 19 residues in the CDR3. J lost 0 bases, V lost 0 bases, and 11 bases had no gene match. The germline CDR1 and CDR2 sequences are LGHDT and YNNKEL (reference sequence).

The chain uses TRBV24-1 and TRBJ2-1; D gene uncertain. Trimming shortened V by 9 bases and J by 8 bases, and 16 bases separated the two germline ends. The CDR3 extends over 13 amino acids. Germline V lookup: CDR1 KGHDR, CDR2 SFDVKD. In DNA, the CDR3 is TGTGCCACCGAATCCTCCGCTTCTTATGAGCAGTTCTTC. It is translated as CATESSASYEQFF.

This clonotype has just a few counts. This chain connects TRBV12-3 or TRBV12-4 to TRBJ1-1, with a weak D call TRBD1 (6 bases). There are 15 residues in the CDR3. V was shortened by 10 bases and J by 6 bases, with 24 bases between the two germline ends. CDR3 DNA sequence: TGTGCCACCACGGTACTGGGGGGCGCTTACGCTGAAGCTTTCTTT. Its translation: CATTVLGGAYAEAFF.

Ten or more counts support this clonotype. This chain joins TRBV12-3 or TRBV12-4 and TRBJ1-1; a possible D gene is TRBD1 (5 bases). CDR3 length: 16 residues. The V end was cut by 0 bases, the J end by 4 bases, with 15 bases between. This chain's CDR3 is CASSLAGQGKSTEAFF. Here the CDR3 DNA reads TGTGCCAGCAGTTTAGCCGGGCAGGGTAAGAGCACTGAAGCTTTCTTT.

This clonotype was seen just once. The rearrangement joins TRBV20-1 to TRBJ2-1; D gene unclear. CDR1 is DFQATT, CDR2 SNEGSKA, per germline (reference sequence). The V gene lost 1 base and the J gene lost 4 bases, with 17 bases spanning the gap. CDR3 size: 16 residues. The CDR3 reads CSARVRESRAYNEQFF. CDR3 bases: TGCAGTGCTAGAGTTCGAGAGAGTAGGGCGTACAATGAGCAGTTCTTC.